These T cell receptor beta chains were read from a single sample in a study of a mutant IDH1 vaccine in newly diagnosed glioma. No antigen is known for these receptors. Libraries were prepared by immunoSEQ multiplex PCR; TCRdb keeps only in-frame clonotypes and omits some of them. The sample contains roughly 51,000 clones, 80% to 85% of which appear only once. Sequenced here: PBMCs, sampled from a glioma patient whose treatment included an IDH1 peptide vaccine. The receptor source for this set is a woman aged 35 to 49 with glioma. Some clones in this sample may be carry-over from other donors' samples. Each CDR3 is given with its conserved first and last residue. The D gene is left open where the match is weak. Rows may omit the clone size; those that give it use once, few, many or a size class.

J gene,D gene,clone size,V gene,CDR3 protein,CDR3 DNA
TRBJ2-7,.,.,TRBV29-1,CSVQTDIYEQYF,TGCAGCGTTCAGACAGATATCTACGAGCAGTACTTC
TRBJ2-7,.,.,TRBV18,CASSPVEGTYEQYF,TGTGCCAGCTCTCCCGTGGAGGGGACCTACGAGCAGTACTTC
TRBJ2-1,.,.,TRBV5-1,CASTREGSNEQFF,TGCGCCAGCACCCGAGAGGGGAGCAATGAGCAGTTCTTC
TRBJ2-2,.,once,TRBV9,CASTDLTANTGELFF,TGTGCCAGCACCGACCTGACAGCTAACACCGGGGAGCTGTTTTTT
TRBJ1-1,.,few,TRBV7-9,CASSQGQLVSDTEAFF,TGTGCCAGCAGCCAAGGACAGTTGGTGTCCGACACTGAAGCTTTCTTT
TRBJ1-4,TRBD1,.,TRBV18,CASSKTGEDEKLFF,TGTGCCAGCTCCAAGACAGGGGAAGACGAAAAACTGTTTTTT
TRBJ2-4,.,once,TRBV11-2,CASSLNQAGIQYF,TGTGCCAGCAGCTTAAACCAGGCCGGCATTCAGTACTTC
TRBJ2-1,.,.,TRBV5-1,CASRGGESPFF,TGCGCCAGCAGGGGCGGGGAATCCCCGTTCTTC
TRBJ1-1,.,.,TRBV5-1,CASSLEAALNYVAFF,TGCGCCAGCAGCTTGGAGGCAGCTTTGAACTATGTAGCTTTCTTT
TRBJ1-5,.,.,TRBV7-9,CASSSQRQPQHF,TGTGCCAGCAGCTCACAGCGACAGCCCCAGCATTTT
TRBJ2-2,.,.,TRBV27,CASRRHGELFF,TGTGCCAGCAGACGGCACGGGGAGCTGTTTTTT
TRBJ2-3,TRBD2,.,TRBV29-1,CSVTTSGSTDTQYF,TGCAGCGTCACGACTAGCGGGAGCACAGATACGCAGTATTTT
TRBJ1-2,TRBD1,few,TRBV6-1,CASSEMGDRVRGYTF,TGTGCCAGCAGTGAAATGGGAGACAGGGTCCGGGGCTACACCTTC
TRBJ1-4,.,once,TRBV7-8,CASSLVSEKLFF,TGTGCCAGCAGCTTAGTGAGTGAAAAACTGTTTTTT
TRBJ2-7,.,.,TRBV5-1,CASSVGISHEQYF,TGCGCCAGCAGCGTCGGGATCTCCCACGAGCAGTACTTC
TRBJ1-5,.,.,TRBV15,CATSKTQNQPQHF,TGTGCCACCAGCAAAACACAGAATCAGCCCCAGCATTTT
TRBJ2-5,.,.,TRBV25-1,CASSEWGEETQYF,TGTGCCAGCAGTGAATGGGGTGAAGAGACCCAGTACTTC
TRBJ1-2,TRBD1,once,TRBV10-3,CAISEDRAGYGYTF,TGTGCCATCAGTGAAGACAGGGCGGGCTATGGCTACACCTTC
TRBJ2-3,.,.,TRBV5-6,CASSLDTGYTQYF,TGTGCCAGCAGCTTGGACACAGGGTATACGCAGTATTTT
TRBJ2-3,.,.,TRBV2,CASSDRLYTQYF,TGTGCCAGCAGTGACAGGCTATATACGCAGTATTTT
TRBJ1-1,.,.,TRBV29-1,CSGGVDNTEAFF,TGCAGCGGGGGGGTAGATAACACTGAAGCTTTCTTT
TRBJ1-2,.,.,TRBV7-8,CASTLYREYGYTF,TGTGCCAGCACCTTATACAGGGAATATGGCTACACCTTC
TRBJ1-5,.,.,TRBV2,CASRGGDSNQPQHF,TGTGCCAGCAGGGGGGGCGATAGCAATCAGCCCCAGCATTTT
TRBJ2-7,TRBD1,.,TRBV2,CASRAGGNEQYF,TGTGCCAGCAGGGCAGGGGGCAACGAGCAGTACTTC
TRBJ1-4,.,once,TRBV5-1,CASSLAARGRDEKLFF,TGCGCCAGCAGCTTGGCCGCGAGGGGGAGAGATGAAAAACTGTTTTTT
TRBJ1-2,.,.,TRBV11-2,CASSLTGRWDYGYTF,TGTGCCAGCAGCTTGACGGGACGGTGGGACTATGGCTACACCTTC
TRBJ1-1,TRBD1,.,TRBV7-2,CASSRQGQGGAFF,TGTGCCAGCAGCCGACAGGGTCAAGGAGGAGCTTTCTTT
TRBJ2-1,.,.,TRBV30,CAWSVRGRIF,TGTGCCTGGAGTGTGCGGGGCAGGATCTTC
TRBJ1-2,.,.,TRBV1,CTSSQGRGYPGYGYTF,TGCACCAGCAGCCAAGGCAGGGGGTACCCGGGATATGGCTACACCTTC
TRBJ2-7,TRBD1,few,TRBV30,CAWSSHGTGLGEQYF,TGTGCCTGGAGCTCTCACGGGACAGGGCTGGGAGAGCAGTACTTC
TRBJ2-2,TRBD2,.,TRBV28,CASSPGLAGTRELFF,TGTGCCAGCAGCCCCGGACTAGCGGGGACGAGGGAGCTGTTTTTT
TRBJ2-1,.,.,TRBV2,CASFGAYNEQFF,TGTGCCAGCTTCGGGGCCTACAATGAGCAGTTCTTC
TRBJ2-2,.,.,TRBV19,CASSNKPGELFF,TGTGCCAGTAGTAATAAGCCCGGGGAGCTGTTTTTT
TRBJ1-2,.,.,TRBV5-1,CASSIGQTNYGYTF,TGCGCCAGCAGCATAGGACAGACTAACTATGGCTACACCTTC
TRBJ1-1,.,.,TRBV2,CASRGVSLNTEAFF,TGTGCCAGCAGGGGGGTTAGCTTGAACACTGAAGCTTTCTTT
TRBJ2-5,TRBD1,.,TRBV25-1,CASSDRDSRQETQYF,TGTGCCAGCAGTGACCGGGACAGCAGACAAGAGACCCAGTACTTC
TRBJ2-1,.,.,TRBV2,CARGVGYNEQFF,TGTGCCAGAGGGGTCGGATACAATGAGCAGTTCTTC
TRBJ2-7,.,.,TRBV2,CASNPGTPWEQYF,TGTGCCAGCAACCCCGGGACACCGTGGGAGCAGTACTTC
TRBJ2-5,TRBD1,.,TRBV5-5,CASSVDRGGETQYF,TGTGCCAGCAGCGTGGACAGGGGAGGGGAGACCCAGTACTTC
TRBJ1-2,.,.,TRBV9,CASSEGGPYGYTF,TGTGCCAGCAGCGAGGGGGGCCCCTATGGCTACACCTTC
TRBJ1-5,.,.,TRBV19,CASTGGYSNQPQHF,TGTGCCAGTACTGGGGGTTATAGCAATCAGCCCCAGCATTTT
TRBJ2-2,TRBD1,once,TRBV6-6,CASSYLGTGLTGELFF,TGTGCCAGCAGTTATTTAGGGACAGGGCTTACCGGGGAGCTGTTTTTT